These 10 T cell receptor beta chains share one sample of origin, sequenced in a study of blood T cells in healthy people across ages. A J-beta primer mix and a sample-barcoded 5' primer were used in a second PCR of roughly 7 to 12 cycles. Each CDR3 protein gets one entry after TCRdb re-called the 5' RACE reads with MiXCR. The sample records 650,000 to 950,000 distinct CDR3 sequences, more than 40% being singletons. Input material: blood. Receptors were obtained from a man between 60 and 75 years old in good health.

This clonotype was seen only a few times. V and J are TRBV5-1 and TRBJ2-5; no clear D gene. The tail of the sequence fits TRBJ2-7 better, so the J call may be wrong. Germline CDR1 reads SGHRS; CDR2 reads YFSETQ. The CDR3 contains 14 residues. CDR3 amino acids: CASRGTALSYEQYF. The DNA of the CDR3 is TGCGCCAGCAGAGGAACAGCTTTATCCTACGAGCAGTACTTC.

This clonotype was counted between two and nine times. This chain joins TRBV6-2 or TRBV6-3 and TRBJ2-7; TRBD1 matches 7 bases. There are 17 residues in the CDR3. From germline, CDR1 is MNHEY and CDR2 SVGEGT. Trimming cost V 6 bases and J 1 base; bases outside gene matches: 15. The CDR3 DNA reads TGTGCCAGCAGCCCCCTCCCCTCGGACAGGATATCCTACGAGCAGTACTTC. Translation: CASSPLPSDRISYEQYF.

This chain connects TRBV6-6 to TRBJ2-5; 7 bases line up with TRBD1. V shed 5 bases and J 0 bases; nucleotides not matched to a gene: 6. The CDR3 extends over 15 amino acids. Germline loops: CDR1 MNHNY, CDR2 SVGAGI (reference sequence). The chain's CDR3 is CASSRTTGYQETQYF. CDR3 DNA sequence: TGTGCCAGCAGTCGAACGACAGGGTACCAAGAGACCCAGTACTTC.

The CDR3 is CAISEGGSGNTIYF. The CDR3, as DNA: TGTGCCATCAGTGAAGGGGGCTCTGGAAACACCATATATTTT. The V gene is TRBV10-3, the J gene TRBJ1-3; D is perhaps TRBD1 (6 bases). CDR1 ENHRY and CDR2 SYGVKD come from the germline V gene. V lost 3 bases and J lost 0, with 6 bases in between. CDR3 size: 14 residues.

In this sample, this clonotype turned up many times. This chain joins TRBV12-3 or TRBV12-4 and TRBJ2-7; D might be TRBD1 or TRBD2, each matching 5 bases. The V end was cut by 5 bases, the J end by 4 bases, with 12 bases between. This CDR3 has 13 residues. The CDR3 DNA sequence: TGTGCCAGCAGTATGGGGGTGGTATACGAGCAGTACTTC. Its translation is CASSMGVVYEQYF.

This chain connects TRBV5-1 to TRBJ2-7, with TRBD1 matching over 12 bases. Germline assignment: CDR1 SGHRS and CDR2 YFSETQ. This CDR3 is 18 amino acids long. V lost 0 bases to trimming and J lost 3 bases; unmatched junction nucleotides: 10. The CDR3 loop reads CASSLVGTGGAKSYEQYF. For the CDR3, the DNA is TGCGCCAGCAGCTTGGTGGGGACAGGGGGCGCGAAGAGCTACGAGCAGTACTTC.

The rearrangement uses TRBV6-6 and TRBJ2-7; possibly TRBD1 or TRBD2 for D (5 bases each). The CDR3 contains 16 residues. Germline V gene lookup returns CDR1 MNHNY and CDR2 SVGAGI (reference sequence). Trimming stripped 2 bases from V and 2 bases from J, with 16 bases between. The CDR3, as DNA: TGTGCCAGCAGTTACGGCTCTGGGGGTCCCCCCTACGAGCAGTACTTC. Translation: CASSYGSGGPPYEQYF.

This clonotype was observed many times. The rearrangement links TRBV7-2 to TRBJ2-1; no clear D. The CDR3 totals 11 residues. Trimming stripped 2 bases from V and 7 bases from J, with 3 bases between. Looked up from germline, CDR1 is SGHTA and CDR2 is FQGNSA. The CDR3 DNA follows: TGTGCCAGCAGCTTAATTAATGAGCAGTTCTTC. Translated: CASSLINEQFF.

This clonotype was found many times. V and J are TRBV15 and TRBJ1-2; D is perhaps TRBD1 (6 bases). The CDR3 runs 13 residues. Germline lookup yields CDR1 LNHNV and CDR2 YYDKDF (reference sequence). The V end lost 8 bases, the J end lost 3 bases, and 13 bases lay between the germline ends. CDR3 in DNA: TGTGCCACCGCAAGAGGGGGGCACTATGGCTACACCTTC. This codes for CATARGGHYGYTF.

CDR3 region: CASGPKGAYEQYF. In DNA, the CDR3 is TGTGCCAGCGGACCGAAGGGGGCCTACGAGCAGTACTTC. The chain couples TRBV12-3 or TRBV12-4 to TRBJ2-7; possibly TRBD1 for D (6 bases). The length of the CDR3 is 13 residues. Trimming cost V 8 bases and J 2 bases, with 13 bases left between them.